What follows describes a single TCR beta chain. Its specificity is not known. Clones were read by immunoSEQ multiplex PCR, and TCRdb kept only the in-frame ones, dropping some. The sample yields 600,000 to 750,000 clones, 72% seen once. The CDR3 spans 17 residues. J gave up 7 bases and V 8 bases, and 18 bases lay outside the gene matches. Germline lookup yields CDR1 MDHEN and CDR2 SYDVKM. Donors comprised only Caucasian adults living in Nashville, Tennessee. This specimen belongs to a study of shared clonotypes between healthy human individuals. At the level of the study: Those who served as donors were a couple of women and a few men between the ages of 18 and 49. Study-wide results and limits: The authors sampled blood alone, and tissue repertoires likely differ.

The rearrangement links TRBV28 to TRBJ2-3; 10 positions match TRBD2. Sequences were obtained from memory CD4+ T cells sorted from blood. The subset denotes: CD45RA-negative fraction. The TCR was taken from a woman aged 25 to 39 in good health. The CDR3 DNA sequence: TGTGCCAGCCGCCGAGAGGGGTGGGCTAGCGGGAGTTATACGCAGTATTTT. The encoded protein is CASRREGWASGSYTQYF. The full variable domain, with the rest looked up from reference TRBV28 and TRBJ2-3, is DVKVTQSSRYLVKRTGEKVFLECVQDMDHENMFWYRQDPGLGLRLIYFSYDVKMKEKGDIPEGYSVSREKKERFSLILESASTNQTSMYLCASRREGWASGSYTQYFGPGTRLTVL.